This note documents a single TCR beta chain sequence. The study ran its PCR with 60 Vbeta and 13 Jbeta primers. Only in-frame clones appear in the TCRdb table, and some are missing; sequencing was by immunoSEQ multiplex PCR. This table has around 100,000 clones, roughly two thirds appearing once. V lost 6 bases to trimming and J lost 7 bases, with 13 bases between them. The CDR3 is 12 amino acids. Germline assignment: CDR1 SQVTM and CDR2 ANQGSEA. The data were obtained in a study of cytomegalovirus exposure and HLA in healthy donors. J is TRBJ1-3 and V is TRBV29-1, with D unclear. The TCR originated in a woman between 25 and 40 years old in good health and CMV-seronegative. Material: PBMCs. CDR3 DNA sequence: TGCAGCGTGTCATTCTCTCGGAACACCATATATTTT. It is translated as CSVSFSRNTIYF.